This entry lists 30 T cell receptor beta chains sequenced from one sample in a study of blood T cell repertoires in COVID-19. Assay used: immunoSEQ multiplex PCR; TCRdb lists only in-frame clones, some missing. The sample records about 42,000 clones, around 76% being singletons. Sequenced material: peripheral blood. These receptors originate from a man older than 75 with acute or convalescent COVID-19.

The V gene is TRBV5-4, the J gene TRBJ2-5; 14 positions agree with TRBD2. Germline CDR1 reads SGHNT; CDR2 reads YYREEE (reference sequence). J gave up 5 bases and V 4 bases, and 10 bases lay outside the gene matches. The CDR3 sequence is 17 residues long. This CDR3 reads CASSGTGLAGVYETQYF. In DNA, the CDR3 is TGTGCCAGCAGCGGAACGGGACTAGCGGGAGTATATGAGACCCAGTACTTC.

The chain joins TRBV19 to TRBJ2-2; 9 bases are shared with TRBD1. The CDR3 runs 15 residues. J gave up 4 bases and V 5 bases, and 5 bases lay outside the gene matches. Germline assignment: CDR1 LNHDA and CDR2 SQIVND (reference sequence). The CDR3 DNA reads as TGTGCCAGTAGTGTCAAACAGGGGGCCACCGGGGAGCTGTTTTTT. It is translated as CASSVKQGATGELFF.

J is TRBJ2-3 and V is TRBV3-1 (or the pseudogene TRBV3-2); TRBD2 matches at 11 bases. CDR1 is LGHDT, CDR2 YNNKEL, per germline (reference sequence). The CDR3 extends over 16 amino acids. V gave up 4 bases and J gave up 5 bases; unmatched junction bases: 8. Here the CDR3 reads CASSPLAGGPGDTQYF. In DNA, the CDR3 is TGTGCCAGCAGCCCATTAGCGGGGGGGCCTGGAGATACGCAGTATTTT.

The rearrangement links TRBV5-5 to TRBJ2-1; TRBD2 aligns across 9 bases. With 4 bases clipped from V and 5 bases from J, the junction kept 7 bases outside the gene matches. Germline CDR1 reads SGHKS; CDR2 reads YYEKEE (reference sequence). The CDR3 has 15 amino acids. CDR3 sequence: CASSGRLADNNEQFF. DNA for the CDR3: TGTGCCAGCAGCGGGCGACTAGCGGATAACAATGAGCAGTTCTTC.

The J gene is TRBJ2-2, the V gene TRBV10-3; D uncertain. Trimming took off 10 bases at V and 1 base at J, with 13 bases between the two ends. Looked up from germline, CDR1 is ENHRY and CDR2 is SYGVKD. CDR3 length: 14 residues. This CDR3 is CATRPQENTGELFF. In DNA form, the CDR3 reads TGTGCCACCCGCCCGCAGGAGAACACCGGGGAGCTGTTTTTT.

The rearrangement joins TRBV9 to TRBJ1-5; the match to TRBD1 covers 9 bases. The germline gives CDR1 SGDLS, CDR2 YYNGEE. The CDR3 is 16 amino acids. Losses at the gene ends were 4 bases for V and 7 bases for J; bases not matched to a gene: 12. The CDR3 sequence: CASSSGQGRAGQPQHF. CDR3 nucleotides: TGTGCCAGCAGCTCAGGACAGGGGAGGGCAGGGCAGCCCCAGCATTTT.

The chain recombines TRBV28 with TRBJ1-6; TRBD1 might be the D (6 bases). CDR3 length: 15 residues. The germline V gene has CDR1 MDHEN and CDR2 SYDVKM. Trimming cost V 3 bases and J 7 bases, with 13 bases left between them. The CDR3: CASSFKGGTNSPLHF. For the CDR3, the DNA is TGTGCCAGCAGTTTTAAGGGGGGGACCAATTCACCCCTCCACTTT.

V and J are TRBV18 and TRBJ2-1; 7 nucleotides align to TRBD2. V shed 3 bases, J shed 5 bases, and the junction held 10 bases outside the gene matches. This CDR3 has 16 amino acids. Looked up from germline, CDR1 is KGHSH and CDR2 is LQKENI. CDR3: CASSPPGRGWNNEQFF. CDR3 coding DNA: TGTGCCAGCTCACCCCCGGGGAGGGGATGGAACAATGAGCAGTTCTTC.

V and J are TRBV12-3 or TRBV12-4 and TRBJ1-1; D is ambiguous. V was clipped by 5 bases and J by 6 bases, with 13 bases between them. The CDR3 contains 13 residues. This CDR3 reads CASSKREDAEAFF. CDR3 sequence (DNA): TGTGCCAGCAGTAAAAGAGAGGATGCTGAAGCTTTCTTT.

CDR3 residues: CASSYSRRASYGYTF. The CDR3 coding sequence is TGTGCCAGCAGTTACTCTCGCAGGGCTAGCTATGGCTACACCTTC. The chain recombines TRBV6-5 with TRBJ1-2, with D possibly matching TRBD1 (5 bases). V lost 0 bases and J 4 bases, leaving 12 bases between the germline ends. Germline V gives CDR1 MNHEY, CDR2 SVGAGI. The CDR3 runs 15 residues.

The V and J genes are TRBV4-2 and TRBJ1-1; possible D gene TRBD1, 6 bases. V lost 3 bases and J 1 base, leaving 18 bases between the germline ends. The CDR3 is made up of 17 amino acids. Germline-derived CDR1 and CDR2 are LGHNA and YNFKEQ. CDR3 region: CASSQTQIDRPNTEAFF. In nucleotides, the CDR3 is TGTGCCAGCAGCCAGACGCAGATCGACAGGCCGAACACTGAAGCTTTCTTT.

V gene TRBV2 combines with J gene TRBJ2-1, with D tentatively TRBD2 (6 bases). Germline V lookup: CDR1 SNHLY, CDR2 FYNNEI. Trimming pared 8 bases from V and 5 bases from J, leaving 10 bases between. This CDR3 is built from 12 residues. CDR3 sequence reads: CASGGNHNEQFF. The CDR3 DNA follows: TGTGCCAGCGGGGGGAATCACAATGAGCAGTTCTTC.

This clone appeared a few times. The rearrangement links TRBV18 to TRBJ1-2; unclear D gene. This CDR3 spans 14 amino acids. Germline CDR1 reads KGHSH; CDR2 reads LQKENI. Trimming left V 3 bases short and J 2 bases short, with 10 bases between. The CDR3 here is CASSPPAINYGYTF. The CDR3 DNA is TGTGCCAGCTCACCCCCAGCGATCAACTATGGCTACACCTTC.

V and J are TRBV3-1 (or the pseudogene TRBV3-2) and TRBJ1-2, with 8 bases that match TRBD1. The CDR3 is made up of 13 amino acids. CDR1 is LGHDT, CDR2 YNNKEL, per germline (reference sequence). V shed 6 bases, J shed 6 bases, and the junction held 6 bases outside the gene matches. CDR3 nucleotides: TGTGCCAGCAGGCGACAGGGGATCGATGGCTACACCTTC. Its translation is CASRRQGIDGYTF.

The CDR3: CAWATLRDRGVYEQYF. The CDR3 DNA is TGTGCCTGGGCTACACTCCGGGACAGGGGGGTTTACGAGCAGTACTTC. The rearrangement links TRBV30 to TRBJ2-7, with 11 bases that match TRBD1. The CDR3 is 16 residues long. Germline loops: CDR1 GTSNPN, CDR2 SVGIG (reference sequence). After removal of 5 bases from V and 4 bases from J, the junction contained 13 bases not matched to a gene.

The gene calls are TRBV5-5 and TRBJ1-4; perhaps TRBD1 as D (6 bases). The CDR3 sequence is 14 residues long. V lost 4 bases and J 8 bases, leaving 15 bases between the germline ends. Per the germline V gene, CDR1 is SGHKS and CDR2 is YYEKEE (reference sequence). The CDR3 region is CASSRGGGTEKLFF. DNA for the CDR3: TGTGCCAGCAGCCGAGGGGGGGGTACGGAAAAACTGTTTTTT. The full variable domain, its missing parts supplied by reference TRBV5-5 and TRBJ1-4, is DAGVTQSPTHLIKTRGQQVTLRCSPISGHKSVSWYQQVLGQGPQFIFQYYEKEERGRGNFPDRFSARQFPNYSSELNVNALLLGDSALYLCASSRGGGTEKLFFGSGTQLSVL.

V usage is TRBV10-1 and J usage is TRBJ2-7; 9 bases line up with TRBD2. From germline, CDR1 is WNHNN and CDR2 SYGVQD (reference sequence). V shed 9 bases, J shed 6 bases, and the junction held 15 bases outside the gene matches. The CDR3 loop spans 15 amino acids. The CDR3 DNA follows: TGCGCCAGGTCCCGACTAGCGGAGATCTCCGCCGAGCAGTACTTC. This codes for CARSRLAEISAEQYF.

V is TRBV11-2 and J is TRBJ2-7; TRBD1 matches at 9 bases. J lost 4 bases, V lost 4 bases, and 11 bases had no gene match. The CDR3 spans 16 residues. Germline CDR1 is SGHAT and CDR2 is FQNNGV. The CDR3 sequence: CASSSPNDRGVYEQYF. The CDR3, as DNA: TGTGCCAGCAGCTCACCAAATGACAGGGGGGTTTACGAGCAGTACTTC.

This chain uses TRBV19 with TRBJ1-2; 7 nucleotides match TRBD1. V shed 4 bases, J shed 4 bases, and the junction held 6 bases outside the gene matches. The CDR3 has 14 amino acids. Germline V CDR1 and CDR2: LNHDA, SQIVND (reference sequence). The CDR3 nucleotides read TGTGCCAGTAGTACCCGGACAGGAGGCTATGGCTACACCTTC. Residues: CASSTRTGGYGYTF. Full variable domain (outside the CDR3, taken from reference TRBV19 and TRBJ1-2): DGGITQSPKYLFRKEGQNVTLSCEQNLNHDAMYWYRQDPGQGLRLIYYSQIVNDFQKGDIAEGYSVSREKKESFPLTVTSAQKNPTAFYLCASSTRTGGYGYTFGSGTRLTVV.

The chain has TRBV28 and TRBJ2-4; unclear D gene. This CDR3 is built from 12 residues. Germline CDR1 is MDHEN and CDR2 is SYDVKM. Trimming took 8 bases from V and 0 from J, leaving 5 bases between them. CDR3 residues: CASSLAKNIQYF. The CDR3 bases are TGTGCCAGCTCCCTAGCCAAAAACATTCAGTACTTC. Full variable domain (rest looked up from reference TRBV28 and TRBJ2-4): DVKVTQSSRYLVKRTGEKVFLECVQDMDHENMFWYRQDPGLGLRLIYFSYDVKMKEKGDIPEGYSVSREKKERFSLILESASTNQTSMYLCASSLAKNIQYFGAGTRLSVL.

The chain employs TRBV30 and TRBJ2-7; D is unresolved. The V gene lost 0 bases and the J gene lost 7 bases, with 7 bases spanning the gap. Germline CDR1 is GTSNPN and CDR2 is SVGIG (reference sequence). This CDR3 is built from 11 residues. The CDR3 region has the DNA TGTGCCTGGAGTGTACTCAGGGAGCAGTACTTC. It translates to CAWSVLREQYF.

The V gene is TRBV5-1, the J gene TRBJ2-3; 7 nucleotides match TRBD2. CDR3 length: 14 residues. The germline V gene has CDR1 SGHRS and CDR2 YFSETQ. After removal of 0 bases from V and 6 bases from J, the junction contained 4 bases not matched to a gene. DNA for the CDR3: TGCGCCAGCAGCTTGGCTTTAGCGGGCGATACGCAGTATTTT. This codes for CASSLALAGDTQYF.

The rearrangement joins TRBV15 to TRBJ1-2; 8 bases align to TRBD1. Per germline, CDR1 LNHNV and CDR2 YYDKDF (reference sequence). The CDR3 is 13 residues long. V was pared by 9 bases and J by 7 bases, with 10 bases of the junction left unmatched. The CDR3 loop is CATDPGTGFGYTF. The CDR3 nucleotides read TGTGCCACTGACCCCGGGACAGGTTTTGGCTACACCTTC.

The rearrangement joins TRBV10-1 to TRBJ2-1, with 11 bases identical to TRBD2. CDR1 WNHNN and CDR2 SYGVQD come from the germline V gene (reference sequence). With V trimmed by 3 bases and J by 0 bases, 1 base remained unmatched. The CDR3 is 16 residues long. CDR3 nucleotide sequence: TGCGCCAGCAGTGACCTAGCGGGAGGCTCCTACAATGAGCAGTTCTTC. Its translation: CASSDLAGGSYNEQFF.

This chain uses TRBV29-1 with TRBJ2-7; 8 nucleotides match TRBD2. CDR1 and CDR2 from the germline V gene are SQVTM and ANQGSEA. This CDR3 has 13 amino acids. J gave up 6 bases and V 4 bases, and 8 bases lay outside the gene matches. The DNA for the CDR3 is TGCAGCGTTGGACTCAGCGGGGGATCCGAGCAGTACTTC. Translating it yields CSVGLSGGSEQYF.

The rearrangement links TRBV6-2 or TRBV6-3 to TRBJ1-1; 9 nucleotides agree with TRBD1. The length of the CDR3 is 15 residues. The V gene's germline CDR1 is MNHEY and CDR2 SVGEGT. The V segment lost 2 bases and the J segment 5 bases; nucleotides outside the gene matches: 6. In DNA, the CDR3 is TGTGCCAGCAGTTACGGGGGAGGGACAGGGACTGAAGCTTTCTTT. Translated: CASSYGGGTGTEAFF.

This clone was detected only a few times. The chain combines TRBV10-3 with TRBJ2-1, with 11 bases that match TRBD2. V lost 6 bases, J lost 7 bases, and 5 bases stayed unmatched. Germline V gives CDR1 ENHRY, CDR2 SYGVKD. The CDR3 has 14 residues. The CDR3 sequence is CAISLSGRANEQFF. The CDR3 DNA reads as TGTGCCATCAGCCTTAGCGGGAGGGCTAATGAGCAGTTCTTC.

V usage is TRBV5-1 and J usage is TRBJ2-3, with D possibly being TRBD2 (6 bases). Trimming took 0 bases from V and 0 from J, leaving 11 bases between them. CDR1 SGHRS and CDR2 YFSETQ come from the germline V gene. The CDR3 runs 16 residues. The CDR3 is CASSLVGGRSTDTQYF. DNA of the CDR3: TGCGCCAGCAGCTTGGTCGGGGGACGGAGCACAGATACGCAGTATTTT.

The genes are TRBV19 and TRBJ2-1, with 11 bases that match TRBD1. V lost 7 bases to trimming and J lost 2 bases; unmatched junction nucleotides: 4. Germline V gene sequence: CDR1 LNHDA, CDR2 SQIVND (reference sequence). CDR3 length equals 15 residues. This chain's CDR3 is CASTSDRGPYNEQFF. The CDR3 DNA reads TGTGCCAGTACCTCGGACAGGGGGCCCTACAATGAGCAGTTCTTC.

This clone was recorded only once. The J gene is TRBJ1-4, the V gene TRBV30; D possibly corresponds to TRBD1 (6 bases). There are 13 residues in the CDR3. Germline CDR1 is GTSNPN and CDR2 is SVGIG (reference sequence). The germline V and J ends were trimmed by 0 bases and 8 bases, with 10 bases remaining between them. Written as DNA, the CDR3 is TGTGCCTGGAGTGTAGGGGGGGTGGAAAAACTGTTTTTT. It encodes CAWSVGGVEKLFF. Drawing the rest from reference TRBV30 and TRBJ1-4, the complete variable domain is SQTIHQWPATLVQPVGSPLSLECTVEGTSNPNLYWYRQAAGRGLQLLFYSVGIGQISSEVPQNLSASRPQDRQFILSSKKLLLSDSGFYLCAWSVGGVEKLFFGSGTQLSVL.